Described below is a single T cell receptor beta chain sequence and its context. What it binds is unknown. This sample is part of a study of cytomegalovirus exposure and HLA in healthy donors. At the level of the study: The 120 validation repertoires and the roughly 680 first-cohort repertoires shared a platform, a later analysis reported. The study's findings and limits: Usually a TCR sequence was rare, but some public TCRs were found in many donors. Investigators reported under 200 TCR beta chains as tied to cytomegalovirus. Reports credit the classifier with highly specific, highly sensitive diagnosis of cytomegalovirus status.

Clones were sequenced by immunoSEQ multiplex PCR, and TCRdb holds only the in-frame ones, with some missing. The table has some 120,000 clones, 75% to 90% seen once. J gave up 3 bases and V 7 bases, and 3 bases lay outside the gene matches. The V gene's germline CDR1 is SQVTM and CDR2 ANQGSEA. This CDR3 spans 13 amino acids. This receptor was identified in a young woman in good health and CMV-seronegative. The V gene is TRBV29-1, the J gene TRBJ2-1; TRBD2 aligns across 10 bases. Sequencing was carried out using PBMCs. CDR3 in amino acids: CSGGTSVYNEQFF. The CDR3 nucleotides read TGCAGCGGAGGGACTAGCGTCTACAATGAGCAGTTCTTC.